The sequence of this T cell receptor beta chain was determined in a study of control samples from healthy donors and cancer patients. This CDR3 has 15 residues. Germline V gene sequence: CDR1 LNHDA, CDR2 SQIVND (reference sequence). V lost 5 bases to trimming and J lost 5 bases, with 16 bases between them. Produced via immunoSEQ multiplex PCR; TCRdb's table is partial and in-frame only. The sample contains 60,000 or so clones, 95% to 96% of which appear only once. This receptor was taken from a woman under 30 in good health. Sequencing was done on a sample of blood. The V gene is TRBV19, the J gene TRBJ1-5; weak D call: TRBD1 (5 bases). The CDR3 coding sequence is TGTGCCAGTAGTCTCCGGGACGGCCTGGATCAGCCCCAGCATTTT. Residues: CASSLRDGLDQPQHF.